One sample yielded the 18 T cell receptor beta chains listed below, sequenced in a study of identical twins. MiXCR, run by TCRdb on the 5' RACE reads, gives a single entry per CDR3 protein. Here the sample spans roughly 690,000 distinct CDR3 sequences, 5.5% to 6.5% being singletons. The sequencing sample was made of naive T cells sorted from blood. These receptors all stem from a man between 18 and 29 years old in good health.

The V and J genes are TRBV28 and TRBJ2-6; TRBD2 aligns across 11 bases. Unmatched junction bases numbered 15, after V lost 0 bases and J lost 2 bases. This CDR3 is built from 22 residues. The germline gives CDR1 MDHEN, CDR2 SYDVKM. The CDR3, as DNA: TGTGCCAGCAGTTTATGGTTCGGGGGGCAACTAGCGGGGGTTCCTGGGGCCAACGTCCTGACTTTC. Its protein product is CASSLWFGGQLAGVPGANVLTF.

This clonotype was observed a few times. This chain uses TRBV10-3 with TRBJ1-5; D gene ambiguous. CDR1 is ENHRY, CDR2 SYGVKD, per germline. The ends were cut back, 2 bases at V and 0 bases at J, with 5 bases in the middle. The CDR3 runs 14 residues. DNA for the CDR3: TGTGCCATCAGTGAGGTGGATAGCAATCAGCCCCAGCATTTT. This sequence encodes CAISEVDSNQPQHF.

In its sample, this clonotype was seen many times. V usage is TRBV12-3 or TRBV12-4 and J usage is TRBJ2-1; D gene unclear. The length of the CDR3 is 15 residues. Trimming left V 5 bases short and J 7 bases short, with 18 bases between. The CDR3 coding sequence is TGTGCCAGCAGTCCACCAGGACGTCACGGGAATGAGCAGTTCTTC. It yields the protein CASSPPGRHGNEQFF.

In its sample, this clonotype was seen many times. J is TRBJ2-5 and V is TRBV29-1; TRBD2 aligns across 10 bases. This CDR3 has 13 amino acids. Germline-derived CDR1 and CDR2 are SQVTM and ANQGSEA. V shed 0 bases, J shed 7 bases, and the junction held 2 bases outside the gene matches. The CDR3 nucleotides are TGCAGCGTTGAAGAAGCTAGCGGGGGGACCCAGTACTTC. This translates into CSVEEASGGTQYF.

This clonotype appeared many times. The chain uses TRBV5-1 and TRBJ1-1; 10 nucleotides agree with TRBD1. J was trimmed by 5 bases and V by 4 bases; bases with no gene match: 8. The CDR3 has 15 residues. Germline lookup yields CDR1 SGHRS and CDR2 YFSETQ. The CDR3, as DNA: TGCGCCAGCAGCATTGGACAGGGGGGGAGGACTGAAGCTTTCTTT. It specifies CASSIGQGGRTEAFF. The variable domain in full, completed from reference TRBV5-1 and TRBJ1-1, reads KAGVTQTPRYLIKTRGQQVTLSCSPISGHRSVSWYQQTPGQGLQFLFEYFSETQRNKGNFPGRFSGRQFSNSRSEMNVSTLELGDSALYLCASSIGQGGRTEAFFGQGTRLTVV.

This clonotype was picked up a small number of times. V usage is TRBV29-1 and J usage is TRBJ2-1, with D hard to call. The CDR3 extends over 12 amino acids. The V end was cut by 3 bases, the J end by 8 bases, with 11 bases between. The germline CDR1 and CDR2 sequences are SQVTM and ANQGSEA. CDR3 bases: TGCAGCGTTGAGTTCCAAGTCCATGAGCAGTTCTTC. Protein product: CSVEFQVHEQFF.

This clonotype has at least ten counts. The V gene is TRBV20-1, the J gene TRBJ1-5, with 11 bases that match TRBD1. V trimming: 6 bases; J trimming: 0 bases; junction bases outside the gene matches: 13. Germline V lookup: CDR1 DFQATT, CDR2 SNEGSKA (reference sequence). The CDR3 has 18 amino acids. The chain's CDR3 is CSAHSGTGGPNSNQPQHF. In DNA, the CDR3 is TGCAGTGCCCACTCCGGGACAGGGGGACCTAATAGCAATCAGCCCCAGCATTTT.

This clonotype has just a few counts. The gene calls are TRBV30 and TRBJ1-2, with a tentative D call TRBD1 (5 bases). The CDR3 covers 14 residues. Trimming shortened V by 3 bases and J by 4 bases, and 15 bases separated the two germline ends. Per germline, CDR1 GTSNPN and CDR2 SVGIG (reference sequence). CDR3 DNA: TGTGCCTGGAGGGGGCGCATCGGATCCTATGGCTACACCTTC. This encodes CAWRGRIGSYGYTF. Full variable domain (outside the CDR3, taken from reference TRBV30 and TRBJ1-2): SQTIHQWPATLVQPVGSPLSLECTVEGTSNPNLYWYRQAAGRGLQLLFYSVGIGQISSEVPQNLSASRPQDRQFILSSKKLLLSDSGFYLCAWRGRIGSYGYTFGSGTRLTVV.

This clonotype was recorded many times. The gene calls are TRBV6-1 and TRBJ2-1; either TRBD1 or TRBD2 may fit D (5 bases each). Germline values: CDR1 MNHNS, CDR2 SASEGT. V was shortened by 5 bases and J by 9 bases, with 20 bases between the two germline ends. The CDR3 loop spans 15 amino acids. CDR3 DNA sequence: TGTGCCAGCAGTAGGGAGACGGACATCAAGGGTGAGCAGTTCTTC. It is translated as CASSRETDIKGEQFF.

At least ten counts were recorded for this clonotype. V gene TRBV20-1 combines with J gene TRBJ2-5; no clear D. CDR3 size: 16 residues. The V gene lost 0 bases and the J gene lost 0 bases, with 14 bases spanning the gap. The germline V gene encodes CDR1 DFQATT and CDR2 SNEGSKA (reference sequence). CDR3 bases: TGCAGTGCTAGAGATGGTAAATTTGACTACCAAGAGACCCAGTACTTC. Its translation is CSARDGKFDYQETQYF.

This clonotype has a handful of counts. The rearrangement links TRBV30 to TRBJ2-1; TRBD1 or TRBD2 may be the D gene (5 bases each). Germline V gene lookup returns CDR1 GTSNPN and CDR2 SVGIG (reference sequence). V was trimmed by 2 bases and J by 4 bases, leaving 15 bases between them. The CDR3 consists of 15 residues. The CDR3 is CAWSLAGTLYNEQFF. The DNA for the CDR3 is TGTGCCTGGAGTTTGGCAGGGACCCTTTACAATGAGCAGTTCTTC.

This chain links TRBV11-2 with TRBJ2-1; tentative D call: TRBD2 (6 bases). Trimming pared 4 bases from V and 4 bases from J, leaving 17 bases between. The CDR3 runs to 16 residues. Germline CDR1 SGHAT, CDR2 FQNNGV. The DNA for the CDR3 is TGTGCCAGCAGCTACCCCAAGGGACTCCTGTACAATGAGCAGTTCTTC. Translating gives CASSYPKGLLYNEQFF.

This clonotype came up a few times. Written as DNA, the CDR3 is TGTGCCAGCAGTTTAGACGGAACGTCCGGGGAGCTGTTTTTT. It encodes CASSLDGTSGELFF. The J gene is TRBJ2-2, the V gene TRBV9; no firm D call. Germline CDR1 SGDLS, CDR2 YYNGEE. CDR3 size: 14 residues. V lost 5 bases and J lost 6, with 14 bases in between. The whole variable domain, remainder taken from reference TRBV9 and TRBJ2-2, is DSGVTQTPKHLITATGQRVTLRCSPRSGDLSVYWYQQSLDQGLQFLIQYYNGEERAKGNILERFSAQQFPDLHSELNLSSLELGDSALYFCASSLDGTSGELFFGEGSRLTVL.

V is TRBV2 and J is TRBJ2-2; no reliable D call. This CDR3 is 14 amino acids long. CDR1 and CDR2 from the germline V gene are SNHLY and FYNNEI. V was clipped by 6 bases and J by 4 bases, with 12 bases between them. For the CDR3, the DNA is TGTGCCAGCAGCCAATTGGGCAGCACCGGGGAGCTGTTTTTT. It translates to CASSQLGSTGELFF.

This clonotype has ten or more counts. V gene TRBV28 combines with J gene TRBJ2-7; D gene ambiguous. This CDR3 is 14 amino acids long. CDR1 and CDR2 (germline): MDHEN, SYDVKM. The germline V and J ends were trimmed by 2 bases and 0 bases, with 8 bases remaining between them. The CDR3 region has the DNA TGTGCCAGCAGTTTAGGTCGCCTCTCCTACGAGCAGTACTTC. Translated: CASSLGRLSYEQYF.

This clonotype has ten or more counts. This rearrangement joins TRBV29-1 to TRBJ2-4; TRBD2 is a possible D gene (6 bases). The CDR3 runs 11 residues. The germline V and J ends were trimmed by 0 bases and 9 bases, with 6 bases remaining between them. Germline V gene sequence: CDR1 SQVTM, CDR2 ANQGSEA. The CDR3 nucleotides are TGCAGCGTTGAAGAGGGGGGCATTCAGTACTTC. This sequence encodes CSVEEGGIQYF. Using reference TRBV29-1 and TRBJ2-4 for the parts outside the CDR3, the full variable domain is SAVISQKPSRDICQRGTSLTIQCQVDSQVTMMFWYRQQPGQSLTLIATANQGSEATYESGFVIDKFPISRPNLTFSTLTVSNMSPEDSSIYLCSVEEGGIQYFGAGTRLSVL.

V usage is TRBV20-1 and J usage is TRBJ2-1; D may be TRBD1 (6 bases). The CDR3 spans 13 residues. Per germline, CDR1 DFQATT and CDR2 SNEGSKA (reference sequence). V was clipped by 6 bases and J by 8 bases, with 17 bases between them. CDR3 residues: CSALSVGADEQFF. The CDR3 bases are TGCAGTGCCCTATCGGTGGGGGCAGATGAGCAGTTCTTC.

There are many counts of this clonotype. J is TRBJ2-3 and V is TRBV5-1; unclear D gene. V was clipped by 1 base and J by 5 bases, with 8 bases between them. The CDR3 has 13 amino acids. The germline CDR1 and CDR2 sequences are SGHRS and YFSETQ. This CDR3 is CASSLTYQDTQYF. The CDR3 DNA is TGCGCCAGCAGCTTGACCTATCAAGATACGCAGTATTTT. Looking up the rest from reference TRBV5-1 and TRBJ2-3 gives the full variable domain: KAGVTQTPRYLIKTRGQQVTLSCSPISGHRSVSWYQQTPGQGLQFLFEYFSETQRNKGNFPGRFSGRQFSNSRSEMNVSTLELGDSALYLCASSLTYQDTQYFGPGTRLTVL.